Following are 30 T cell receptor beta chains from one sample sequenced in a study of cytomegalovirus exposure and HLA in healthy donors. The PCR contained 60 Vbeta and 13 Jbeta primers. Sequencing used immunoSEQ multiplex PCR; TCRdb keeps in-frame clones, though not all of them. The sample carries more than 150,000 clones, approximately 80% recorded once. Specimen: PBMCs. The source of these receptors is a woman aged 50 to 60 in good health and CMV-seropositive.

This clone was detected once. J is TRBJ2-1 and V is TRBV11-3, with D tentatively TRBD1 (5 bases). From germline, CDR1 is SGHNT and CDR2 YENEEA. The CDR3 is 13 amino acids. V lost 2 bases and J 4 bases, leaving 6 bases between the germline ends. The CDR3 DNA reads as TGTGCCAGCAGCTTACAGGGATACAATGAGCAGTTCTTC. Translated, it gives CASSLQGYNEQFF.

This chain connects TRBV6-6 to TRBJ1-2; D may be TRBD1 (5 bases). Germline CDR1 reads MNHNY; CDR2 reads SVGAGI (reference sequence). There are 12 residues in the CDR3. V dropped 3 bases and J dropped 8 bases, with 10 bases sitting between them. The CDR3 sequence is CASSYTGDGYTF. The CDR3, as DNA: TGTGCCAGCAGTTATACAGGAGACGGCTACACCTTC.

The chain couples TRBV7-2 to TRBJ2-7; 7 bases line up with TRBD1. V gave up 5 bases and J gave up 7 bases; unmatched junction bases: 14. CDR1 is SGHTA, CDR2 FQGNSA, per germline. The CDR3 extends over 15 amino acids. The CDR3: CASSPTGTDPGEQYF. As DNA, the CDR3 is TGTGCCAGCAGCCCGACCGGGACAGACCCGGGGGAGCAGTACTTC.

The chain joins TRBV7-8 to TRBJ1-4; tentatively, D is TRBD1 (5 bases). CDR1 is SGHVS and CDR2 is FQNEAQ in the germline V gene. This CDR3 has 14 residues. Trimming shortened V by 6 bases and J by 6 bases, and 14 bases separated the two germline ends. The DNA for the CDR3 is TGTGCCAGCAGTCCCGCGGGGCGGGATGAAAAACTGTTTTTT. This gives the protein CASSPAGRDEKLFF. Filled out from reference TRBV7-8 and TRBJ1-4, the complete variable domain reads GAGVSQSPRYKVAKRGQDVALRCDPISGHVSLFWYQQALGQGPEFLTYFQNEAQLDKSGLPSDRFFAERPEGSVSTLKIQRTQQEDSAVYLCASSPAGRDEKLFFGSGTQLSVL.

V and J are TRBV6-5 and TRBJ1-4; maybe TRBD1 (6 bases). The CDR3 spans 14 residues. Germline assignment: CDR1 MNHEY and CDR2 SVGAGI. V lost 4 bases and J lost 7, with 13 bases in between. The CDR3 protein is CASSWGRGGEKLFF. The CDR3 region has the DNA TGTGCCAGCAGTTGGGGGAGGGGGGGTGAAAAACTGTTTTTT.

The chain is built from TRBV6-1 and TRBJ2-3; 10 nucleotides line up with TRBD2. The length of the CDR3 is 13 residues. CDR1 is MNHNS and CDR2 is SASEGT in the germline V gene. The V gene end was trimmed by 6 bases and the J gene end by 6 bases; junction bases not matched to a gene: 3. The CDR3 loop is CASRSSGGDTQYF. CDR3 nucleotides: TGTGCCAGCAGGAGTAGCGGGGGGGATACGCAGTATTTT.

CDR3: CASRGGLAGGDEQFF. CDR3 sequence (DNA): TGTGCCAGCAGGGGCGGACTAGCGGGGGGAGATGAGCAGTTCTTC. This chain joins TRBV7-2 and TRBJ2-1; TRBD2 agrees at 14 bases. CDR3 length: 15 residues. V shed 6 bases and J 8 bases; nucleotides not matched to a gene: 6. Germline CDR1 SGHTA, CDR2 FQGNSA.

V usage is TRBV15 and J usage is TRBJ1-5; unclear D gene. With 1 base removed from V and 5 bases from J, the gap between germline ends came to 9 bases. Germline CDR1 reads LNHNV; CDR2 reads YYDKDF (reference sequence). The CDR3 is made up of 14 amino acids. CDR3 amino acids: CATSRAVEYQPQHF. CDR3 bases: TGTGCCACCAGCAGAGCGGTTGAATATCAGCCCCAGCATTTT.

This clone was found once. The rearrangement uses TRBV6-6 and TRBJ2-3; 9 nucleotides align to TRBD2. V was pared by 7 bases and J by 0 bases, with 8 bases of the junction left unmatched. There are 16 residues in the CDR3. Germline CDR1 and CDR2: MNHNY and SVGAGI (reference sequence). The CDR3 sequence: CASTWRGGASTDTQYF. CDR3 coding DNA: TGTGCCAGCACTTGGCGGGGGGGAGCTAGCACAGATACGCAGTATTTT.

This clone was recorded once. The chain is built from TRBV2 and TRBJ1-1; D possibly corresponds to TRBD1 (5 bases). Trimming stripped 4 bases from V and 2 bases from J, with 8 bases between. Germline loops: CDR1 SNHLY, CDR2 FYNNEI. The CDR3 loop spans 13 amino acids. CDR3 in amino acids: CASSGQFNTEAFF. The CDR3 DNA reads TGTGCCAGCAGTGGACAGTTCAACACTGAAGCTTTCTTT.

This clone was seen just once. The genes are TRBV5-1 and TRBJ2-1; 10 bases align to TRBD2. The CDR3 runs 16 residues. Trimming cost V 0 bases and J 4 bases; bases outside gene matches: 4. Germline V lookup: CDR1 SGHRS, CDR2 YFSETQ. CDR3 nucleotide sequence: TGCGCCAGCAGCTTGGATGGACTAGCGGAATACAATGAGCAGTTCTTC. Protein sequence: CASSLDGLAEYNEQFF.

The V gene is TRBV7-2, the J gene TRBJ2-7; weak D call: TRBD2 (6 bases). Trimming took 2 bases from V and 3 from J, leaving 11 bases between them. CDR1 is SGHTA and CDR2 is FQGNSA in the germline V gene. The CDR3 covers 14 residues. CDR3 region: CASSLWGGGYEQYF. The CDR3 coding sequence is TGTGCCAGCAGCTTATGGGGAGGCGGCTACGAGCAGTACTTC.

The rearrangement joins TRBV4-2 to TRBJ2-7; 7 nucleotides line up with TRBD1. The CDR3 has 16 amino acids. Trimming took 3 bases from V and 3 from J; bases not matched to a gene: 11. The germline V gene encodes CDR1 LGHNA and CDR2 YNFKEQ. The CDR3 spells CASSQAAGQEFYEQYF. DNA of the CDR3: TGTGCCAGCAGCCAGGCGGCCGGACAGGAATTCTACGAGCAGTACTTC.

This clone came up once. The rearrangement uses TRBV5-6 and TRBJ1-2; TRBD1 might be the D (5 bases). CDR3 length equals 15 residues. Trimming took off 6 bases at V and 1 base at J, with 16 bases between the two ends. The germline CDR1 and CDR2 sequences are SGHDT and YYEEEE. The CDR3 loop reads CASKGSNRYNYGYTF. As DNA, the CDR3 is TGTGCCAGCAAGGGGTCCAACCGCTATAACTATGGCTACACCTTC.

V usage is TRBV6-5 and J usage is TRBJ2-2, with 9 bases aligning to TRBD1. V lost 5 bases and J lost 5; bases outside the gene matches: 6. Germline V gene data show CDR1 as MNHEY and CDR2 as SVGAGI. CDR3 size: 15 residues. CDR3 DNA sequence: TGTGCCAGCAGTCCGCGGGACAGGGATACCGGGGAGCTGTTTTTT. Translating it yields CASSPRDRDTGELFF.

The rearrangement uses TRBV4-2 and TRBJ2-3; 8 positions match TRBD2. Trimming at V came to 1 base and at J to 6 bases, leaving 18 bases not matched to a gene. This CDR3 is 19 amino acids long. Germline CDR1 LGHNA, CDR2 YNFKEQ. The CDR3 region is CASSQGTKESGGALDTQYF. For the CDR3, the DNA is TGTGCCAGCAGCCAAGGGACCAAGGAGAGCGGGGGAGCTTTGGATACGCAGTATTTT.

The chain carries TRBV30 and TRBJ2-1; D gene uncertain. Germline CDR1 and CDR2: GTSNPN and SVGIG (reference sequence). V gave up 1 base and J gave up 9 bases, with 7 bases separating them. The CDR3 has 11 residues. CDR3 coding DNA: TGTGCCTGGAGTGATGTGGCTGAGCAGTTCTTC. Its protein product is CAWSDVAEQFF.

This chain connects TRBV5-5 to TRBJ1-5; the D is unclear. CDR3 length: 15 amino acids. V dropped 5 bases and J dropped 4 bases, with 16 bases sitting between them. Germline V CDR1 and CDR2: SGHKS, YYEKEE (reference sequence). The CDR3 reads CASSLQARDNQPQHF. CDR3 in DNA: TGTGCCAGCAGTCTCCAGGCTCGGGATAATCAGCCCCAGCATTTT. Complete variable domain (other parts from reference TRBV5-5 and TRBJ1-5): DAGVTQSPTHLIKTRGQQVTLRCSPISGHKSVSWYQQVLGQGPQFIFQYYEKEERGRGNFPDRFSARQFPNYSSELNVNALLLGDSALYLCASSLQARDNQPQHFGDGTRLSIL.

V gene TRBV6-5 combines with J gene TRBJ1-4; the D gene is possibly TRBD1 (5 bases). The germline V gene encodes CDR1 MNHEY and CDR2 SVGAGI. Trimming cost V 5 bases and J 10 bases, with 11 bases left between them. CDR3 length equals 12 residues. CDR3 nucleotides: TGTGCCAGCAGTGAGTCCGGGGGAAAACTGTTTTTT. Its translation is CASSESGGKLFF.

The rearrangement uses TRBV9 and TRBJ2-5, with D tentatively TRBD2 (5 bases). The germline gives CDR1 SGDLS, CDR2 YYNGEE. V was trimmed by 0 bases and J by 5 bases, leaving 14 bases between them. The CDR3 totals 15 residues. The DNA for the CDR3 is TGTGCCAGCAGCGTAGGCGATAGCGAGGTGGAGACCCAGTACTTC. As protein: CASSVGDSEVETQYF.

CDR3 loop: CSVDYLTGTTGELFF. DNA of the CDR3: TGCAGCGTAGACTACCTGACAGGGACCACCGGGGAGCTGTTTTTT. J is TRBJ2-2 and V is TRBV29-1; 7 bases agree with TRBD1. This CDR3 is built from 15 residues. V gave up 6 bases and J gave up 4 bases; unmatched junction bases: 11. Per the germline V gene, CDR1 is SQVTM and CDR2 is ANQGSEA.

The CDR3 is CASSRAPGQGDGYTF. CDR3 nucleotide sequence: TGTGCCAGCAGCCGAGCCCCGGGACAGGGGGATGGCTACACCTTC. The rearrangement links TRBV6-5 to TRBJ1-2, with 11 bases lining up with TRBD1. V lost 6 bases to trimming and J lost 6 bases; unmatched junction nucleotides: 9. Germline CDR1 is MNHEY and CDR2 is SVGAGI. The CDR3 is made up of 15 amino acids.

This sequence joins TRBV28 and TRBJ2-7, with 9 bases matching TRBD2. J was trimmed by 0 bases and V by 6 bases; bases with no gene match: 6. Germline V CDR1 and CDR2: MDHEN, SYDVKM. The CDR3 is 15 residues long. The CDR3 loop is CASSSPTSGSYEQYF. The CDR3 DNA sequence: TGTGCCAGCAGCTCCCCGACTAGCGGCTCCTACGAGCAGTACTTC.

In this sample, this clone turned up a few times. The chain has TRBV5-1 and TRBJ1-1, with D uncertain. CDR3 length: 13 amino acids. The V end was cut by 2 bases, the J end by 1 base, with 6 bases between. Per the germline V gene, CDR1 is SGHRS and CDR2 is YFSETQ. CDR3 sequence reads: CASSFGENTEAFF. The CDR3 DNA reads as TGCGCCAGCAGCTTCGGTGAGAACACTGAAGCTTTCTTT. The full variable domain, its missing parts supplied by reference TRBV5-1 and TRBJ1-1, is KAGVTQTPRYLIKTRGQQVTLSCSPISGHRSVSWYQQTPGQGLQFLFEYFSETQRNKGNFPGRFSGRQFSNSRSEMNVSTLELGDSALYLCASSFGENTEAFFGQGTRLTVV.

This chain uses TRBV7-9 with TRBJ2-3; perhaps TRBD2 as D (5 bases). Trimming shortened V by 2 bases and J by 4 bases, and 7 bases separated the two germline ends. Germline CDR1 and CDR2: SEHNR and FQNEAQ (reference sequence). The length of the CDR3 is 13 residues. Written as DNA, the CDR3 is TGTGCCAGCAGCTTAACTAGACCAGATACGCAGTATTTT. It codes for CASSLTRPDTQYF.

The V call is TRBV18, the J call TRBJ1-5, with 12 positions matching TRBD1. The CDR3 is 15 amino acids. Germline-derived CDR1 and CDR2 are KGHSH and LQKENI. V lost 3 bases to trimming and J lost 5 bases; unmatched junction nucleotides: 2. The CDR3 here is CASSPGTGGDQPQHF. Written as DNA, the CDR3 is TGTGCCAGCTCACCCGGGACAGGGGGCGATCAGCCCCAGCATTTT.

V is TRBV4-1 and J is TRBJ2-5; the D gene is possibly TRBD2 (6 bases). The V end was cut by 0 bases, the J end by 5 bases, with 13 bases between. Germline CDR1 reads MGHRA; CDR2 reads YSYEKL. The CDR3 runs to 15 residues. The CDR3 is CASSQDPAGRETQYF. The DNA for the CDR3 is TGCGCCAGCAGCCAAGATCCGGCAGGGAGGGAGACCCAGTACTTC.

The genes are TRBV28 and TRBJ1-1, with 8 bases matching TRBD1. The CDR3 is 14 amino acids. Germline trimming cut 5 bases from V and 0 bases from J; bases unmatched to any gene: 2. The germline gives CDR1 MDHEN, CDR2 SYDVKM. CDR3: CASSRQGMNTEAFF. CDR3 sequence (DNA): TGTGCCAGCAGTCGACAGGGGATGAACACTGAAGCTTTCTTT.

V usage is TRBV11-2 and J usage is TRBJ2-7, with D perhaps matching TRBD2 (6 bases). V was trimmed by 2 bases and J by 0 bases, leaving 11 bases between them. The germline V gene has CDR1 SGHAT and CDR2 FQNNGV. The CDR3 has 15 residues. The CDR3 loop is CASSLMRDGSYEQYF. The CDR3 nucleotides are TGTGCCAGCAGCTTAATGCGGGACGGCTCCTACGAGCAGTACTTC.

The chain is built from TRBV5-1 and TRBJ1-2; 10 bases map to TRBD1. V was clipped by 5 bases and J by 1 base; unmatched bases: 5. The CDR3 has 15 residues. Germline V CDR1 and CDR2: SGHRS, YFSETQ. In DNA form, the CDR3 reads TGCGCCAGCAGACGGACAGGGGGGAGTAACTATGGCTACACCTTC. Translation gives CASRRTGGSNYGYTF.